This TCR beta chain was found in a study of shared clonotypes between healthy human individuals. The wider study: CD8 memory received one plate per donor, CD8 naive two, CD4 memory three and CD4 naive three. Findings of the study overall: Specimens sampled were limited to blood, with tissue repertoires likely differing.

Details on this clone: Its specificity is unknown. The sample holds other DNA sequences that translate to the same CDR3.

In the naive CD8 group, cells lacked CD45RO and were positively selected for CCR7, so terminally differentiated effector memory CD45RA+ cells were left out. Germline V gene sequence: CDR1 SGDLS, CDR2 YYNGEE. After removal of 0 bases from V and 4 bases from J, the junction contained 3 bases not matched to a gene. The CDR3 covers 15 residues. Every subset's genomic DNA went evenly onto several immunoSEQ plates. Sequencing was performed with immunoSEQ multiplex PCR; in TCRdb, only in-frame clones are kept and a portion is missing. This table holds more than 2 million clones, about 93% found once. This sequence was found in a man between 18 and 35 years old in good health. Some clones in this sample may be carry-over from other donors' samples. Sequencing was done on a sample of naive CD8+ T cells from PBMCs. The V gene is TRBV9, the J gene TRBJ2-5, with TRBD1 matching over 10 bases. The CDR3 DNA sequence: TGTGCCAGCAGCGTAGGGGGACAGGGGAGAGAGACCCAGTACTTC. Translating it yields CASSVGGQGRETQYF.